This passage covers 14 T cell receptor beta chains from one sample sequenced in a study of blood T cell repertoires in COVID-19. The method was immunoSEQ multiplex PCR; TCRdb's version includes in-frame clones alone and lacks a portion of them. The sample holds 95,000 to 150,000 clones, 75% to 90% seen once. Source material: peripheral blood. These receptors were collected from a woman in her 70s with acute or convalescent COVID-19.

The rearrangement uses TRBV5-4 and TRBJ2-3; TRBD2 aligns across 9 bases. The CDR3 loop spans 16 amino acids. V shed 0 bases, J shed 3 bases, and the junction held 5 bases outside the gene matches. The V gene's germline CDR1 is SGHNT and CDR2 YYREEE (reference sequence). The CDR3 loop is CASSLEGGGATDTQYF. The CDR3, as DNA: TGTGCCAGCAGCTTGGAGGGCGGGGGGGCAACAGATACGCAGTATTTT.

The chain combines TRBV2 with TRBJ1-2; 8 bases are shared with TRBD1. The J segment lost 2 bases and the V segment lost 7 bases, leaving 6 bases of the junction unmatched. The CDR3 totals 14 residues. Germline CDR1 SNHLY, CDR2 FYNNEI. CDR3: CASTQTGVNYGYTF. The CDR3 bases are TGTGCCAGCACCCAGACAGGGGTGAACTATGGCTACACCTTC.

This chain uses TRBV28 with TRBJ1-3, with a weak D call TRBD1 (5 bases). CDR1 is MDHEN, CDR2 SYDVKM, per germline. The CDR3 runs 14 residues. The V end was cut by 7 bases, the J end by 1 base, with 11 bases between. CDR3 residues: CASNSEGSGNTIYF. The CDR3 coding sequence is TGTGCCAGCAATTCGGAGGGGTCTGGAAACACCATATATTTT.

V gene TRBV10-1 combines with J gene TRBJ1-2, with D possibly TRBD1 on 5 matching bases. Germline-derived CDR1 and CDR2 are WNHNN and SYGVQD (reference sequence). The CDR3 contains 13 residues. V lost 0 bases and J 12 bases, leaving 14 bases between the germline ends. The chain's CDR3 is CASSESHGGFHTF. The CDR3 region has the DNA TGCGCCAGCAGTGAGTCGCACGGGGGGTTTCACACCTTC.

This chain connects TRBV6-6 to TRBJ1-2; D possibly corresponds to TRBD1 (6 bases). From germline, CDR1 is MNHNY and CDR2 SVGAGI (reference sequence). This CDR3 is built from 15 residues. With 0 bases removed from V and 6 bases from J, the gap between germline ends came to 14 bases. CDR3 nucleotide sequence: TGTGCCAGCAGTTACTCCCAGTCAGGGGTGAATGGCTACACCTTC. Its translation is CASSYSQSGVNGYTF.

This chain uses TRBV18 with TRBJ1-6; possibly TRBD1 for D (5 bases). V lost 2 bases and J 3 bases, leaving 11 bases between the germline ends. CDR1 is KGHSH, CDR2 LQKENI, per germline. This CDR3 region has 16 residues. CDR3 loop: CASSPGAELYNSPLHF. CDR3 DNA: TGTGCCAGCTCACCAGGGGCAGAACTCTATAATTCACCCCTCCACTTT.

In DNA, the CDR3 is TGCGCCAGCAGCCCGACCGGGACAGGGAAGCCCAATGAGCAGTTCTTC. Its translation: CASSPTGTGKPNEQFF. V usage is TRBV5-1 and J usage is TRBJ2-1; 9 bases agree with TRBD1. V dropped 4 bases and J dropped 6; count of bases not matched to a gene: 11. The CDR3 contains 16 residues. The germline CDR1 and CDR2 sequences are SGHRS and YFSETQ.

For this clone: This specimen includes other DNA sequences encoding the same CDR3. V usage is TRBV29-1 and J usage is TRBJ1-1; 9 bases agree with TRBD1. The germline V gene encodes CDR1 SQVTM and CDR2 ANQGSEA. After removal of 3 bases from V and 4 bases from J, the junction contained 3 bases not matched to a gene. The CDR3 runs 13 residues. In DNA form, the CDR3 reads TGCAGCGTTGAGACAGGGGGGGGCACTGAAGCTTTCTTT. This encodes CSVETGGGTEAFF.

This clone was recorded a few times. The rearrangement uses TRBV5-1 and TRBJ1-1; TRBD1 agrees at 7 bases. After removal of 4 bases from V and 1 base from J, the junction contained 7 bases not matched to a gene. The CDR3 extends over 15 amino acids. CDR1 is SGHRS, CDR2 YFSETQ, per germline. The CDR3 bases are TGCGCCAGCAGCATACAGGGGCACGGGAACACTGAAGCTTTCTTT. As protein: CASSIQGHGNTEAFF. Drawing the rest from reference TRBV5-1 and TRBJ1-1, the complete variable domain is KAGVTQTPRYLIKTRGQQVTLSCSPISGHRSVSWYQQTPGQGLQFLFEYFSETQRNKGNFPGRFSGRQFSNSRSEMNVSTLELGDSALYLCASSIQGHGNTEAFFGQGTRLTVV.

V usage is TRBV7-3 and J usage is TRBJ2-2; 8 bases are a match to TRBD2. Per the germline V gene, CDR1 is SGHTA and CDR2 is FQGTGA. V was clipped by 5 bases and J by 0 bases; unmatched bases: 2. The CDR3 consists of 15 residues. The CDR3 nucleotides read TGTGCCAGCAGCATAGCGGGGACGAACACCGGGGAGCTGTTTTTT. Translation gives CASSIAGTNTGELFF.

The genes are TRBV10-1 and TRBJ2-7, with 10 positions matching TRBD2. This CDR3 comprises 14 residues. The V and J ends lost 2 bases and 4 bases, in that order; junction bases with no gene match: 2. In germline, CDR1 is WNHNN, CDR2 SYGVQD (reference sequence). This chain's CDR3 is CASSEASGGYEQYF. The CDR3 DNA follows: TGCGCCAGCAGTGAGGCTAGCGGGGGTTACGAGCAGTACTTC.

The chain couples TRBV6-5 to TRBJ2-1, with D possibly being TRBD1 (5 bases). This CDR3 spans 13 amino acids. The ends were cut back, 6 bases at V and 4 bases at J, with 10 bases in the middle. From germline, CDR1 is MNHEY and CDR2 SVGAGI. CDR3 region: CASRDDSYNEQFF. The DNA for the CDR3 is TGTGCCAGCAGGGACGACAGTTACAATGAGCAGTTCTTC.

J is TRBJ2-5 and V is TRBV2; D might be TRBD1 (6 bases). The CDR3 length is 13 residues. The V and J ends lost 6 bases and 3 bases respectively, with 11 bases between them. Germline values: CDR1 SNHLY, CDR2 FYNNEI. CDR3 bases: TGTGCCAGCAGGGGGGCAGGGAAAGAGACCCAGTACTTC. Its protein product is CASRGAGKETQYF.

The chain has TRBV25-1 and TRBJ1-1; TRBD1 might be the D (6 bases). Germline CDR1 and CDR2: MGHDK and SYGVNS. This CDR3 contains 12 residues. The V end lost 0 bases, the J end lost 11 bases, and 10 bases lay between the germline ends. The CDR3 nucleotides read TGTGCCAGCAGTGAATATAGAACAGGGGCTTTCTTT. Translated, it gives CASSEYRTGAFF.